This T cell receptor beta chain was identified during a study of OX40 agonist ivuxolimab in advanced cancers. Blood samples were obtained at baseline, cycle 4 day 1, and cycle 7 day 1. Measured with immunoSEQ multiplex PCR; TCRdb has only the in-frame clones, and not every one. The data show about 45,000 clones, 86% seen once. V gave up 9 bases and J gave up 5 bases; unmatched junction bases: 16. CDR1 SGHNT and CDR2 YYREEE come from the germline V gene (reference sequence). CDR3 length: 16 amino acids. The sequence was obtained from an adult with an advanced solid tumor such as melanoma, head and neck, liver or kidney cancer. J is TRBJ2-3 and V is TRBV5-4, with 9 bases fitting TRBD2. This material consisted of CD4+ or CD8+ T cells sorted from blood, taken in a trial of the OX40 agonist ivuxolimab. In DNA, the CDR3 is TGTGCCACCCTATCACGCGGAGCGGGGGGTCAAGATACGCAGTATTTT. Its translation is CATLSRGAGGQDTQYF.